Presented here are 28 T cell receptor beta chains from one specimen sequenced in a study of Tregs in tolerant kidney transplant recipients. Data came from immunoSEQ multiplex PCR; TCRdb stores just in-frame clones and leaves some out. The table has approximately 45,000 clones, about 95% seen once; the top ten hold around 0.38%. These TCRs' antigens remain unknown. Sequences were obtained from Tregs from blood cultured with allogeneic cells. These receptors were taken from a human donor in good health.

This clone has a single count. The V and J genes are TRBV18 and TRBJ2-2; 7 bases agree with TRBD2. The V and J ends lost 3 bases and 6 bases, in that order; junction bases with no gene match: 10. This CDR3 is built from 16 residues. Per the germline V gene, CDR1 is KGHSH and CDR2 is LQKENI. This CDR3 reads CASSPNLQSGAGELFF. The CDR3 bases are TGTGCCAGCTCACCTAATCTTCAGAGCGGGGCCGGGGAGCTGTTTTTT.

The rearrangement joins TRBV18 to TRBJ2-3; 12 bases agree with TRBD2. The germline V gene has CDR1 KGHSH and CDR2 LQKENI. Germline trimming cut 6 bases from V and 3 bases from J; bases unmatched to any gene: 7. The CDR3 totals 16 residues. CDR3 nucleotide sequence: TGTGCCAGCTCCAGGCTAGCGGGAGGGCCTACAGATACGCAGTATTTT. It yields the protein CASSRLAGGPTDTQYF.

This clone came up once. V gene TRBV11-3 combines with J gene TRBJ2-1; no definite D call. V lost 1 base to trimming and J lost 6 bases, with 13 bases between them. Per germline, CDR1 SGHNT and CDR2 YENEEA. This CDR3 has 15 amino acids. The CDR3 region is CASSLGQSMANEQFF. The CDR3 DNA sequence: TGTGCCAGCAGCTTAGGCCAGTCTATGGCCAATGAGCAGTTCTTC.

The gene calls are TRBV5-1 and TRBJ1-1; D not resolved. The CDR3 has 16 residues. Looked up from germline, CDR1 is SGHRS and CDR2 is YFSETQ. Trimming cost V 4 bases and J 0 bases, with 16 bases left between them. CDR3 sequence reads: CASSPSGPTLNTEAFF. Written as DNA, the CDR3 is TGCGCCAGCAGCCCCTCAGGCCCCACATTGAACACTGAAGCTTTCTTT.

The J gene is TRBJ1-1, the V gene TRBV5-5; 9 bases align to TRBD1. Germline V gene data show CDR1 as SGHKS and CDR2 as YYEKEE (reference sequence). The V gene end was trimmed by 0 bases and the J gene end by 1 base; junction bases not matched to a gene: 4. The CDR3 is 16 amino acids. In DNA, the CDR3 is TGTGCCAGCAGCTTGGTCCTGACAGGGGGGAACACTGAAGCTTTCTTT. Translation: CASSLVLTGGNTEAFF.

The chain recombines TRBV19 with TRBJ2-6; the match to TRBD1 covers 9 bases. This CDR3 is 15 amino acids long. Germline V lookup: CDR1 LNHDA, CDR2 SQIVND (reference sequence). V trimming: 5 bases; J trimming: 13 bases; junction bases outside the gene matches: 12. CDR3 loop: CASSAEGTGRSVLTF. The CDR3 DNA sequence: TGTGCCAGTAGTGCCGAGGGGACAGGGAGGTCAGTCCTGACTTTC. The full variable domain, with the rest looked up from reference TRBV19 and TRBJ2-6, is DGGITQSPKYLFRKEGQNVTLSCEQNLNHDAMYWYRQDPGQGLRLIYYSQIVNDFQKGDIAEGYSVSREKKESFPLTVTSAQKNPTAFYLCASSAEGTGRSVLTFGAGSRLTVL.

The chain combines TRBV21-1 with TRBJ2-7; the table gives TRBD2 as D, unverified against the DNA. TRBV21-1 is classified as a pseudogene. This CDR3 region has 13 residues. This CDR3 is CARPHGVSYEQYF. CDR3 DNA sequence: TGTGCCAGACCTCACGGGGTTTCCTACGAGCAGTACTTC.

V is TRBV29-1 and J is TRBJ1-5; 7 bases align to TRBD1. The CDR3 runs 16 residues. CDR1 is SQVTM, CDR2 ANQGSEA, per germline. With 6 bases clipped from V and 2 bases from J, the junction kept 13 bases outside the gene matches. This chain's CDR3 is CSVRLTGQLGNQPQHF. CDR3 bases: TGCAGCGTCCGCCTGACAGGGCAGTTGGGCAATCAGCCCCAGCATTTT.

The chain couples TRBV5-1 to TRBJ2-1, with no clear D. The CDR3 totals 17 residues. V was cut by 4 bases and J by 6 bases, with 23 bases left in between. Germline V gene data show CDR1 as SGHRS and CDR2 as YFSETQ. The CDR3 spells CASSPSPGPQSTNEQFF. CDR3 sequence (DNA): TGCGCCAGCAGCCCCAGTCCAGGACCCCAGTCTACCAATGAGCAGTTCTTC.

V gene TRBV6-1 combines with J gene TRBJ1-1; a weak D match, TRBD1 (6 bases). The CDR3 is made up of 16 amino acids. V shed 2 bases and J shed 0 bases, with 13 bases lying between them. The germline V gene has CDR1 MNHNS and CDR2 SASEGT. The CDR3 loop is CASSEMGGRMNTEAFF. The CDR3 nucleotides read TGTGCCAGCAGTGAAATGGGGGGGCGGATGAACACTGAAGCTTTCTTT.

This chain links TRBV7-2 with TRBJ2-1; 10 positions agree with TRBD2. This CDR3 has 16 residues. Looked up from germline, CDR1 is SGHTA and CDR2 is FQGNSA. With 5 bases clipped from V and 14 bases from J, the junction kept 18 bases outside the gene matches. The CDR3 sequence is CASSPSSWLAGVWEFF. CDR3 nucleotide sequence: TGTGCCAGCAGCCCCTCCTCGTGGCTAGCGGGGGTTTGGGAGTTCTTC.

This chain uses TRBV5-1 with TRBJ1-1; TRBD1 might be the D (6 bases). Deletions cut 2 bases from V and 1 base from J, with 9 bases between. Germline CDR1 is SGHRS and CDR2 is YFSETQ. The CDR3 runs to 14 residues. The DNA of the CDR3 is TGCGCCAGCAGCTTTATAGGGGGGAACACTGAAGCTTTCTTT. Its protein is CASSFIGGNTEAFF.

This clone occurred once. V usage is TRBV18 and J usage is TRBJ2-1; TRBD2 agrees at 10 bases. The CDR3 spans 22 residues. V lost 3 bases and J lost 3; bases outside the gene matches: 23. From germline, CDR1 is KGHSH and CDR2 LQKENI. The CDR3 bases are TGTGCCAGCTCACCTTCACTAAATATAGCGGGAGGAGCCCCTCTACACTACAATGAGCAGTTCTTC. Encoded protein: CASSPSLNIAGGAPLHYNEQFF.

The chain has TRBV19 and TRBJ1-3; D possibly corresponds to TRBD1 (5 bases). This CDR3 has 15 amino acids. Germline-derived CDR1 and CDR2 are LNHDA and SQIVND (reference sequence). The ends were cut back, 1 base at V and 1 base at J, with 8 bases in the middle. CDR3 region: CASSIAGTSGNTIYF. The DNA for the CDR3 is TGTGCCAGTAGTATAGCCGGGACTTCTGGAAACACCATATATTTT.

CDR3 amino acids: CASSQGSPWGTEAFF. CDR3 DNA sequence: TGTGCCAGCAGCCAAGGCTCGCCCTGGGGCACTGAAGCTTTCTTT. This chain joins TRBV4-2 and TRBJ1-1; D not resolved. This CDR3 has 15 amino acids. The germline gives CDR1 LGHNA, CDR2 YNFKEQ. Trimming stripped 1 base from V and 4 bases from J, with 13 bases between.

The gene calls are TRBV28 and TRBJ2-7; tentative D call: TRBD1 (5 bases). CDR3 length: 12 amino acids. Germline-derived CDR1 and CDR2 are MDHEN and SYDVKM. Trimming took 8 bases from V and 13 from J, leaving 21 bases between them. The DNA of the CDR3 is TGTGCCAGCGGCAGGCGACAGTATACAGTATACTTC. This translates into CASGRRQYTVYF.

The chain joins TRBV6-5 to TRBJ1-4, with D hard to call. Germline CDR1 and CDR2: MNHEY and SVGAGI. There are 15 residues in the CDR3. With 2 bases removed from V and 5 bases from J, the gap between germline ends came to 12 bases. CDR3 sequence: CASSYLSSRNEKLFF. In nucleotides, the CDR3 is TGTGCCAGCAGTTACCTCAGCAGCAGGAATGAAAAACTGTTTTTT.

CDR3 region: CASSVDFLAGGNTDTQYF. In DNA, the CDR3 is TGTGCCAGCAGCGTAGATTTCCTAGCGGGGGGGAACACAGATACGCAGTATTTT. J is TRBJ2-3 and V is TRBV9, with 12 bases that match TRBD2. V gave up 0 bases and J gave up 2 bases; unmatched junction bases: 7. The CDR3 extends over 18 amino acids. The germline gives CDR1 SGDLS, CDR2 YYNGEE.

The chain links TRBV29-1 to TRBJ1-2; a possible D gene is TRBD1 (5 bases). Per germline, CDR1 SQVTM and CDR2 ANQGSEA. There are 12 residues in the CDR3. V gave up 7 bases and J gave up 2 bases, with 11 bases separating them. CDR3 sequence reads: CSAEGPNYGYTF. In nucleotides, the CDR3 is TGCAGCGCCGAGGGGCCCAACTATGGCTACACCTTC.

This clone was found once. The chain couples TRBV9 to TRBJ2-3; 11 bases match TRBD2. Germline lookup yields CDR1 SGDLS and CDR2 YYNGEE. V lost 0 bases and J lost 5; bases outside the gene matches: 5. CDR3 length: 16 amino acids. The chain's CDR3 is CASSVVAGGLIDTQYF. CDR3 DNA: TGTGCCAGCAGCGTAGTAGCGGGGGGGCTAATAGATACGCAGTATTTT.

In DNA, the CDR3 is TGTGCCTGGAGCCTAGACCCCTACCCTCGAAACACCGGGGAGCTGTTTTTT. This encodes CAWSLDPYPRNTGELFF. The rearrangement joins TRBV30 to TRBJ2-2; D unclear. The V and J ends lost 3 bases and 2 bases respectively, with 19 bases between them. The CDR3 runs 17 residues. Looked up from germline, CDR1 is GTSNPN and CDR2 is SVGIG (reference sequence).

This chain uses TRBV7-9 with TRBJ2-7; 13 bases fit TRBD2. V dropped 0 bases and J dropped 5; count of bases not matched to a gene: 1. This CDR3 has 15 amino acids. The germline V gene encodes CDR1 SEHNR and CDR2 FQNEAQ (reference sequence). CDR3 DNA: TGTGCCAGCAGCTTAGCGGGGACTAGCGGGAACGAGCAGTACTTC. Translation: CASSLAGTSGNEQYF. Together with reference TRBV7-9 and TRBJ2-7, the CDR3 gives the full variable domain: DTGVSQNPRHKITKRGQNVTFRCDPISEHNRLYWYRQTLGQGPEFLTYFQNEAQLEKSRLLSDRFSAERPKGSFSTLEIQRTEQGDSAMYLCASSLAGTSGNEQYFGPGTRLTVT.

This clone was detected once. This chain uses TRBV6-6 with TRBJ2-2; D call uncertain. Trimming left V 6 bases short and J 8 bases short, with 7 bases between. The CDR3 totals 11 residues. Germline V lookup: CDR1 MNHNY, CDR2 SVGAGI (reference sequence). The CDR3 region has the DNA TGTGCCAGCAGCCAAGGGGGGGAGCTGTTTTTT. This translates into CASSQGGELFF.

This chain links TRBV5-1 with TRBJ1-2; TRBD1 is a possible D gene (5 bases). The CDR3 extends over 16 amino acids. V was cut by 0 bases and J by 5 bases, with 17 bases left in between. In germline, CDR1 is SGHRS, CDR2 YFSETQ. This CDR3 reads CASSLAGAPRFYGYTF. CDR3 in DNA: TGCGCCAGCAGCTTGGCCGGGGCACCTAGGTTTTATGGCTACACCTTC.

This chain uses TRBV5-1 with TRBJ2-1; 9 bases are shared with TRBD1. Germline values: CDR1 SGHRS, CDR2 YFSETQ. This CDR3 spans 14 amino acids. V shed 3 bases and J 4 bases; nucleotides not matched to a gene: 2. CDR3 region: CASSWTGDYNEQFF. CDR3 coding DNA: TGCGCCAGCAGCTGGACAGGGGATTACAATGAGCAGTTCTTC.

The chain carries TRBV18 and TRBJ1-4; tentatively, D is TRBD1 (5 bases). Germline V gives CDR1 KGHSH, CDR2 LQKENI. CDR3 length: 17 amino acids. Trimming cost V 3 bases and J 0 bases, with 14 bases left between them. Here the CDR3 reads CASSPLTAYATNEKLFF. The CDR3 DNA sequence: TGTGCCAGCTCACCCTTGACAGCCTATGCAACTAATGAAAAACTGTTTTTT.

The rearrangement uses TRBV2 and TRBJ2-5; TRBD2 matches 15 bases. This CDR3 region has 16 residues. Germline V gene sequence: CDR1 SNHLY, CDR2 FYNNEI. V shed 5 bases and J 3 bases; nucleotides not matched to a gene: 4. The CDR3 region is CASSPRTSGGEETQYF. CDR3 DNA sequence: TGTGCCAGCAGTCCACGGACTAGCGGGGGGGAAGAGACCCAGTACTTC.

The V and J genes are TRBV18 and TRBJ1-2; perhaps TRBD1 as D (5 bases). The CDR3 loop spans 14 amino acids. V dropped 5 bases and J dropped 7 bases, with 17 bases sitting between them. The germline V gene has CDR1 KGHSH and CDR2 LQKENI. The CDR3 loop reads CASSASGTGVGYTF. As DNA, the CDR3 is TGTGCCAGCTCAGCATCCGGGACGGGGGTTGGCTACACCTTC.